This T cell receptor (beta chain) was recovered during a study of blood T cell repertoires in COVID-19 (TCRdb year 2020). Concerning the study at large: Samples covering the acute and convalescent phases of COVID-19 were provided by collaborators in the United States, Italy and Spain. The material from the prospective study consisted of cDNA or gDNA derived from T cells, B-cell-depleted T cells, or PBMCs. Subjects who had been exposed to COVID-19, were actively infected with it, or had recovered from it provided the deeply sampled blood TCRbeta repertoires that made up the dataset. The repertoires were released in a freely available public database meant as a resource for research on the immune response to SARS-CoV-2. Samples came from the ongoing ImmuneRACE study (first 160 participants) plus 1,254 subjects from 6 global collaborators. The sample metadata nearly always contained a de-identified subject ID, COVID-19 status, age in years and sex. HLA class I and class II types, where available, came from metadata supplied by the sample provider rather than from assay-based typing. What the research found in general, with its limitations: How much clinical and demographic metadata was included differed by source and by participant, and the metadata was provided uncurated.

Each collaborating institution followed its own protocols to collect whole blood in K2EDTA tubes. For TCRbeta analysis, collaborator samples were shipped as frozen whole blood, as isolated PBMCs, or as DNA extracted from either sample type. TCRbeta CDR3 regions were amplified from genomic DNA using the immunoSEQ Assay, a bias-controlled multiplex PCR. For the original study's pipeline: The number of nucleated cells in each sample was estimated by amplification of reference gene primers within the assay. To quantify the absolute abundance of each unique TCRbeta CDR3 rearrangement, sequence reads were collapsed and filtered. For each sample, productive Simpson clonality was calculated by taking the square root of Simpson's diversity index across productive rearrangements. TCRdb took this table from immuneACCESS and kept in-frame rearrangements with V and J called. Such tables lack part of the clones; where checked against another copy, unresolved V genes explain under half of the gap, and the rest is unexplained. From that table come the V and J calls and clone size; the DNA was used to work out D and trimming. The sample has 150,000 or so clones on record, roughly 80% of them singletons. The ten top clones hold 14% of the sample.

This clone came up a few times. It has no known antigen specificity. The record has no base qualities; no much larger clone is one base away. Sequences SNHLY (CDR1) and FYNNEI (CDR2) are obtained from the germline V gene. At the junction V is shortened by 10 bases and J by 0 bases, with 7 bases in between. Its CDR3 holds 12 amino acids, cysteine through phenylalanine. Only the CDR3 region is kept as DNA, spanning 36 bases read in frame from base 1. What was sequenced was peripheral blood. The sequence came from a man aged 18-30 years with active or convalescent COVID-19. The V and J genes are TRBV2 and TRBJ1-5, with no D gene named confidently. The DNA reads as follows: TGTGCCACCGCAGATAGCAATCAGCCCCAGCATTTT. It translates as CATADSNQPQHF. With all but the CDR3 taken from the reference TRBV2 and TRBJ1-5 genes, the full variable domain is: EPEVTQTPSHQVTQMGQEVILRCVPISNHLYFYWYRQILGQKVEFLVSFYNNEISEKSEIFDDQFSVERPDGSNFTLKIRSTKLEDSAMYFCATADSNQPQHFGDGTRLSIL.